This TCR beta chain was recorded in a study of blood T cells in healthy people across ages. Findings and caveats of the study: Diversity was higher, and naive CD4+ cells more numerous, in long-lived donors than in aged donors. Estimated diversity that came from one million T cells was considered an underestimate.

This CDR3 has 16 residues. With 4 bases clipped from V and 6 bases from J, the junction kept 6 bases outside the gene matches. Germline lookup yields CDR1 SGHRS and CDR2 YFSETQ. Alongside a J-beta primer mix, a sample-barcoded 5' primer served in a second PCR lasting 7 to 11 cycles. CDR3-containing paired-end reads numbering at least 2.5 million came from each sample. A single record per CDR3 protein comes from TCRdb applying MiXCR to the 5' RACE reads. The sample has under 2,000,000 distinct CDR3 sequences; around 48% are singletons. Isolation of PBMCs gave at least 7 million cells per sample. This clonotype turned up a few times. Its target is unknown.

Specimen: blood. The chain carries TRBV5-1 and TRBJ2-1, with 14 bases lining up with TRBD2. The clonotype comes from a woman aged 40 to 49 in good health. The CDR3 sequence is CASSTLGLAGGNEQFF. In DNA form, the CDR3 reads TGCGCCAGCAGCACCTTAGGACTAGCGGGGGGCAATGAGCAGTTCTTC. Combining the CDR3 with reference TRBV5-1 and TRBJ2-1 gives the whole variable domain KAGVTQTPRYLIKTRGQQVTLSCSPISGHRSVSWYQQTPGQGLQFLFEYFSETQRNKGNFPGRFSGRQFSNSRSEMNVSTLELGDSALYLCASSTLGLAGGNEQFFGPGTRLTVL.